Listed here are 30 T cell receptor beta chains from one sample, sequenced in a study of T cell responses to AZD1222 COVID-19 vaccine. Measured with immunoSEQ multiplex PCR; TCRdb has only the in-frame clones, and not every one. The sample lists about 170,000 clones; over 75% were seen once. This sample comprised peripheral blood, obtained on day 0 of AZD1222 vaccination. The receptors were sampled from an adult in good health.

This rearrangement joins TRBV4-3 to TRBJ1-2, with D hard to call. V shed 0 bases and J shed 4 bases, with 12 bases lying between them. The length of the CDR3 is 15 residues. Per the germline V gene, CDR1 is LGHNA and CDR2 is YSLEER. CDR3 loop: CASSQDVQYRYGYTF. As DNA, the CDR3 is TGCGCCAGCAGCCAAGATGTACAGTATCGCTATGGCTACACCTTC.

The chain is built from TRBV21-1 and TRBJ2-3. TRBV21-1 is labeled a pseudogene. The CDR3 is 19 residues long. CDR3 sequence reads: CASSKVVSQLGSNTDTQYF. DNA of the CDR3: TGTGCCAGCAGCAAAGTAGTATCGCAACTGGGGTCAAACACAGATACGCAGTATTTT.

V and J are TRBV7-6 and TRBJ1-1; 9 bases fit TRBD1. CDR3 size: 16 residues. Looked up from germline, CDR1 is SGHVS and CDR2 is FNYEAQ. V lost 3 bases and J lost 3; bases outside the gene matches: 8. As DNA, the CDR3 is TGTGCCAGCAGCTTGCGGACAGGGGAGAGGTACACTGAAGCTTTCTTT. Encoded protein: CASSLRTGERYTEAFF.

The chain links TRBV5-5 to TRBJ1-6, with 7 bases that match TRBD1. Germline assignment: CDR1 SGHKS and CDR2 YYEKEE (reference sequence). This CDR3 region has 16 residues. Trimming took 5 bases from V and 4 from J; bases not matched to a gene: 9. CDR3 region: CASRDQGGLYNSPLHF. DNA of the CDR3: TGTGCCAGCAGAGATCAGGGGGGTTTATATAATTCACCCCTCCACTTT.

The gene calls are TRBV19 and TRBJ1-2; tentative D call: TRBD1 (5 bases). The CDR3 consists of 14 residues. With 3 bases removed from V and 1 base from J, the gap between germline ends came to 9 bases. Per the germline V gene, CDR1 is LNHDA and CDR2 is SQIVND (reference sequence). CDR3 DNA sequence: TGTGCCAGTAGTATTTCGGACATTAACTATGGCTACACCTTC. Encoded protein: CASSISDINYGYTF.

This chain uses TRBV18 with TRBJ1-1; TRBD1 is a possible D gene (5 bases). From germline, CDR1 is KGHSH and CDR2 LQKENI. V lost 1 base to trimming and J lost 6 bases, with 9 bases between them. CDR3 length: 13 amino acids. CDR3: CASSPLRQSEAFF. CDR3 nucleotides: TGTGCCAGCTCACCACTGCGACAGTCTGAAGCTTTCTTT.

Here the CDR3 DNA reads TGTGCCAGCAGTGATGGGGGCTATAATTCACCCCTCCACTTT. This encodes CASSDGGYNSPLHF. The V call is TRBV2, the J call TRBJ1-6, with a tentative D call TRBD1 (5 bases). With 3 bases removed from V and 3 bases from J, the gap between germline ends came to 6 bases. CDR3 length: 14 residues. The germline gives CDR1 SNHLY, CDR2 FYNNEI.

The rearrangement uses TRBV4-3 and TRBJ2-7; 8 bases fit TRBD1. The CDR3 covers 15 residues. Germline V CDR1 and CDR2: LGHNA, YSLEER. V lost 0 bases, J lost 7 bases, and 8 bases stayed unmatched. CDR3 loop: CASSQEGQGLREQYF. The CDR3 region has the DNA TGCGCCAGCAGCCAAGAAGGACAGGGCCTGCGTGAGCAGTACTTC.

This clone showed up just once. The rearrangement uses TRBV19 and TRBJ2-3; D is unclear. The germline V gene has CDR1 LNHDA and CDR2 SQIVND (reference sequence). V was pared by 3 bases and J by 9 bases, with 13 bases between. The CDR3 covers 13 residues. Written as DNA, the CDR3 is TGTGCCAGTAGTATGGCCCCATTAAGCACGCAGTATTTT. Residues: CASSMAPLSTQYF.

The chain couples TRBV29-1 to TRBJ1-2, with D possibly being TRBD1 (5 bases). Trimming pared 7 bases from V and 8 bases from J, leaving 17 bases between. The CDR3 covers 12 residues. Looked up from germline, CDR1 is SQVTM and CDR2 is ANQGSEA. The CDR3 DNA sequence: TGCAGCGCCCAAGAGGGGACTATGGGCTACACCTTC. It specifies CSAQEGTMGYTF.

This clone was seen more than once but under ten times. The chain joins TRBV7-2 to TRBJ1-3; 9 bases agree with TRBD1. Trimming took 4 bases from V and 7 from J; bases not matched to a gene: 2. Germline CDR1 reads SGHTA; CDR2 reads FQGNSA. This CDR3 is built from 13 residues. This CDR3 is CASSSGQGNTIYF. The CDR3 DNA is TGTGCCAGCAGCTCCGGACAGGGGAACACCATATATTTT.

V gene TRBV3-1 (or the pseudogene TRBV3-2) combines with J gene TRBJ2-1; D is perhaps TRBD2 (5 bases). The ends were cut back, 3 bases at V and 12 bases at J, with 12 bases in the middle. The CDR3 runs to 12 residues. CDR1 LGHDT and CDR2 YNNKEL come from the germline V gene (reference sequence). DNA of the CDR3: TGTGCCAGCAGCCAGGGCATAGAGGGGCAGTTCTTC. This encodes CASSQGIEGQFF.

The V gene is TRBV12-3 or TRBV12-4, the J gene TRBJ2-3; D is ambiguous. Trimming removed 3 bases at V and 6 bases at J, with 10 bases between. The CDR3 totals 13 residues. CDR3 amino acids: CASSFRVADTQYF. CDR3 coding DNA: TGTGCCAGCAGTTTCCGGGTGGCGGATACGCAGTATTTT.

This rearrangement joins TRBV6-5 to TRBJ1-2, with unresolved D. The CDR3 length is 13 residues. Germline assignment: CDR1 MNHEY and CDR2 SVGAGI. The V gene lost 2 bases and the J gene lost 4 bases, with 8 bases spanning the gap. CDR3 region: CASSYTQTYGYTF. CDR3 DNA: TGTGCCAGCAGTTACACCCAAACCTATGGCTACACCTTC.

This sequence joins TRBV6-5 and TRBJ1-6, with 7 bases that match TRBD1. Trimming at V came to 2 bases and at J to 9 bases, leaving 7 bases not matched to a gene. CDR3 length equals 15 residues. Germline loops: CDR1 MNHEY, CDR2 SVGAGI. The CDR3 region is CASSYGEGASSPLHF. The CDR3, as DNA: TGTGCCAGCAGTTACGGGGAGGGGGCGAGTTCACCCCTCCACTTT.

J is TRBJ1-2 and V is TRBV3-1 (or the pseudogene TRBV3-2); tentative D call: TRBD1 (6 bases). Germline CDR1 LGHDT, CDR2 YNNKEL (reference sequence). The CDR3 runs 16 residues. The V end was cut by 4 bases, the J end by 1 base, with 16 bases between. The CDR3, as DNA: TGTGCCAGCAGCCTCTTTTCAGGGGCAGGTAACTATGGCTACACCTTC. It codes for CASSLFSGAGNYGYTF.

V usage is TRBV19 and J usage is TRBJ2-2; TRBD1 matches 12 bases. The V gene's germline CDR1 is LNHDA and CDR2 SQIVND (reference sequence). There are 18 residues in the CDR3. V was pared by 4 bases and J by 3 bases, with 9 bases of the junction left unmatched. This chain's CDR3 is CASSKGWGQGADTGELFF. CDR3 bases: TGTGCCAGTAGTAAGGGTTGGGGACAGGGGGCCGACACCGGGGAGCTGTTTTTT.

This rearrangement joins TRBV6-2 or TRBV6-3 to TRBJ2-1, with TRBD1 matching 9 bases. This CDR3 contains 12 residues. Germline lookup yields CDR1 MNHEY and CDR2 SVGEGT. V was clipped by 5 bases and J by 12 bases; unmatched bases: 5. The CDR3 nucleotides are TGTGCCAGCAGTGACAGGGGGATCGGGCAGTTCTTC. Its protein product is CASSDRGIGQFF.

Here the CDR3 DNA reads TGTGCCACCCGGTCCCGGGATACGCAGTATTTT. This gives the protein CATRSRDTQYF. This chain connects TRBV6-5 to TRBJ2-3; the D is unclear. The CDR3 has 11 residues. Per germline, CDR1 MNHEY and CDR2 SVGAGI. V lost 10 bases and J lost 6, with 11 bases in between.

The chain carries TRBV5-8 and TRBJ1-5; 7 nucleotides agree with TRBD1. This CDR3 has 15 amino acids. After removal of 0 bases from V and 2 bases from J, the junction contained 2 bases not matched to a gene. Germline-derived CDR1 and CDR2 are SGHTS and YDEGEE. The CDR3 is CASSLEGGGNQPQHF. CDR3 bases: TGTGCCAGCAGCTTGGAAGGGGGCGGCAATCAGCCCCAGCATTTT.

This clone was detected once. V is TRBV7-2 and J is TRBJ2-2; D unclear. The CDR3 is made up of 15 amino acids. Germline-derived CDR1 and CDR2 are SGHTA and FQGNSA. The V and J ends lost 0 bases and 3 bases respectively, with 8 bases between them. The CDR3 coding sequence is TGTGCCAGCAGCTTAGCGACGGTCTACACCGGGGAGCTGTTTTTT. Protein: CASSLATVYTGELFF.

This CDR3 is CASSIWSQGPTDTQYF. The CDR3 DNA reads TGTGCCAGTAGTATTTGGTCCCAGGGACCCACAGATACGCAGTATTTT. The chain combines TRBV19 with TRBJ2-3; D tentatively reads TRBD1 or TRBD2 (5 bases each). V was shortened by 3 bases and J by 2 bases, with 15 bases between the two germline ends. The CDR3 extends over 16 amino acids. Germline CDR1 LNHDA, CDR2 SQIVND (reference sequence).

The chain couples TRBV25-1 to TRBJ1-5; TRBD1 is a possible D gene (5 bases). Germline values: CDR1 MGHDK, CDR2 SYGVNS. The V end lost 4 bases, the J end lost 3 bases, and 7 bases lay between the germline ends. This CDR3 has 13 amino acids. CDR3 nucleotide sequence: TGTGCCAGCAGTGGGGGCTCCAATCAGCCCCAGCATTTT. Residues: CASSGGSNQPQHF.

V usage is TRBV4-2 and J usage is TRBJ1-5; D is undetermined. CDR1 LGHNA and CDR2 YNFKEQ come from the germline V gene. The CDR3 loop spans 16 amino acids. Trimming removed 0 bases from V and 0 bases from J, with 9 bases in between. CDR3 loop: CASSQERGSSNQPQHF. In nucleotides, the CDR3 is TGTGCCAGCAGCCAAGAAAGAGGCAGTAGCAATCAGCCCCAGCATTTT.

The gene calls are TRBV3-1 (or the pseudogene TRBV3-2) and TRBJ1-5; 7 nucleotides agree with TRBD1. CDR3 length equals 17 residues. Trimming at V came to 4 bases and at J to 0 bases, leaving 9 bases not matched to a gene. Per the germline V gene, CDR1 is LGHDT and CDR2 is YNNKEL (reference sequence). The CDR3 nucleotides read TGTGCCAGCAGCCCAGGGACAGTCATCAATAGCAATCAGCCCCAGCATTTT. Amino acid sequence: CASSPGTVINSNQPQHF.

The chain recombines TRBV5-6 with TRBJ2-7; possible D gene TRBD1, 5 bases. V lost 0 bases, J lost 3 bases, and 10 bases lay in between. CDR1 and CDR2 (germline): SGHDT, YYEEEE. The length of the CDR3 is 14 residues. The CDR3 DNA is TGTGCCAGCAGCTTGGATCAGGGCCACTACGAGCAGTACTTC. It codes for CASSLDQGHYEQYF.

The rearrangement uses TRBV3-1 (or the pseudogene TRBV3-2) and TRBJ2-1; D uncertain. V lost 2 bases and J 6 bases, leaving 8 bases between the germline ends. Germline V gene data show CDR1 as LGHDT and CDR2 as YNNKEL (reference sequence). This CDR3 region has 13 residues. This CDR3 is CASSQPQRNEQFF. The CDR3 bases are TGTGCCAGCAGCCAACCCCAACGCAATGAGCAGTTCTTC.

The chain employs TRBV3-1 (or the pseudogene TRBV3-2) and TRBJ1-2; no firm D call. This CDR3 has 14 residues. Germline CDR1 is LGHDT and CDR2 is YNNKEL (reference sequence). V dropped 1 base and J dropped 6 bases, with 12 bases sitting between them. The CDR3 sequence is CASSQVGGSNGYTF. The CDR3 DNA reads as TGTGCCAGCAGCCAAGTGGGTGGCTCCAATGGCTACACCTTC.

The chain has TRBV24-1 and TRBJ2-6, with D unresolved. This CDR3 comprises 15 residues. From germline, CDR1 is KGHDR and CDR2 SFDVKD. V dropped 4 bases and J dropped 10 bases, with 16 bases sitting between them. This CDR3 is CATSEGRLVLNVLTF. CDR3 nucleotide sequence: TGTGCCACCAGTGAAGGGCGCCTTGTGCTTAACGTCCTGACTTTC.

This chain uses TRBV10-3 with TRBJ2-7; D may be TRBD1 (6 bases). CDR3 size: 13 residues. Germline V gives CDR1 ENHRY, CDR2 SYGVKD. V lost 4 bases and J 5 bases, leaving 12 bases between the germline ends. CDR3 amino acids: CAISGQVWDEQYF. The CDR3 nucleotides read TGTGCCATCAGTGGACAGGTATGGGACGAGCAGTACTTC.